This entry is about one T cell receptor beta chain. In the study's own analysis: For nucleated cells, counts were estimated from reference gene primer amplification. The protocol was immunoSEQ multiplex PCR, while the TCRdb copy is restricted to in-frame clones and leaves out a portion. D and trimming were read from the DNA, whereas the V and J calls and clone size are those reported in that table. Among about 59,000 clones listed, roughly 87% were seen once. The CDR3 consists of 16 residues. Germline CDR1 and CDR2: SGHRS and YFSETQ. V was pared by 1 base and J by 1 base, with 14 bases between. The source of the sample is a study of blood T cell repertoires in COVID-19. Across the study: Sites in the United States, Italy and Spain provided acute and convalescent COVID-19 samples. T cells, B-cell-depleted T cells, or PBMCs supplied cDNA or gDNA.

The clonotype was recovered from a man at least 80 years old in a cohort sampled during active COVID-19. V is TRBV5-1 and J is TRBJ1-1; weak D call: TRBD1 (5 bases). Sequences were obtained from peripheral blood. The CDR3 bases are TGCGCCAGCAGCTTGCAGACAGACCACCCGAACACTGAAGCTTTCTTT. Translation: CASSLQTDHPNTEAFF.